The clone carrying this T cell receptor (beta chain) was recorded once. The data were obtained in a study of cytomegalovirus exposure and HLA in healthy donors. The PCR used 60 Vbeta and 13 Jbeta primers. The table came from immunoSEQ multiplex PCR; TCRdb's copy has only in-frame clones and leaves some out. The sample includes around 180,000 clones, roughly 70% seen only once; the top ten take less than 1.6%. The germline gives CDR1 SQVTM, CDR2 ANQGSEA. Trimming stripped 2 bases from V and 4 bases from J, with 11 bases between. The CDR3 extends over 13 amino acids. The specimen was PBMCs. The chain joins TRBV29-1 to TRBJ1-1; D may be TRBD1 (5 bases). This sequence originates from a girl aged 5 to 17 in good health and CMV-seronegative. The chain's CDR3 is CSVELWGGTEAFF. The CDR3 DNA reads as TGCAGCGTTGAACTGTGGGGCGGCACTGAAGCTTTCTTT.